This T cell receptor beta chain originates from a study of T cell changes during pregnancy in multiple sclerosis. Only in-frame clones appear in the TCRdb table, and some are missing; sequencing was by immunoSEQ multiplex PCR. Among roughly 50,000 clones listed, around 92% were seen once. The germline gives CDR1 MGHRA, CDR2 YSYEKL. V was clipped by 0 bases and J by 6 bases, with 11 bases between them. The CDR3 sequence is 15 residues long. The starting material was peripheral blood, obtained after pregnancy. The chain carries TRBV4-1 and TRBJ2-2; D remains unclear. This clonotype was sampled from a female donor in good health, enrolled as a control in a pregnancy study. CDR3 nucleotides: TGCGCCAGCAGCCAAGATCGCAGTCCCCCCGGGGAGCTGTTTTTT. Protein: CASSQDRSPPGELFF.